These 20 T cell receptor beta chains originate from one sample sequenced in a study of cytomegalovirus exposure and HLA in healthy donors. A multiplex PCR was run with 60 Vbeta primers and 13 Jbeta primers. Profiling relied on immunoSEQ multiplex PCR, and the TCRdb table lists in-frame clones only, not all of them. The table includes about 150,000 clones, under 85% detected once. Sequencing was done on a sample of PBMCs. The source is a woman aged 40 to 49 in good health and CMV-seropositive.

DNA of the CDR3: TGTGCTAGTGGTCAGGGACTAGCGTCAGATACGCAGTATTTT. Residues: CASGQGLASDTQYF. The V and J genes are TRBV12-5 and TRBJ2-3; 10 nucleotides match TRBD2. CDR1 is LGHNT, CDR2 FRNRAP, per germline. The V and J ends lost 5 bases and 4 bases, in that order; junction bases with no gene match: 3. This CDR3 is 14 amino acids long.

Only a few counts were recorded for this clone. The CDR3 bases are TGTGCCAGCAGCCAAGATACAGGGGTCGGCGAAAAACTGTTTTTT. Translating gives CASSQDTGVGEKLFF. The gene calls are TRBV2 and TRBJ1-4, with 7 bases identical to TRBD1. CDR3 length: 15 residues. Germline assignment: CDR1 SNHLY and CDR2 FYNNEI. The V gene end was trimmed by 6 bases and the J gene end by 8 bases; junction bases not matched to a gene: 12.

This clone was picked up a small number of times. The V gene is TRBV5-1, the J gene TRBJ1-1; maybe TRBD1 (6 bases). V lost 3 bases and J lost 1, with 10 bases in between. This CDR3 contains 14 residues. Per the germline V gene, CDR1 is SGHRS and CDR2 is YFSETQ. CDR3: CASSSGHKNTEAFF. CDR3 DNA sequence: TGCGCCAGCAGCTCGGGACACAAGAACACTGAAGCTTTCTTT.

The chain combines TRBV11-2 with TRBJ2-1; D gene unclear. V dropped 2 bases and J dropped 2 bases, with 10 bases sitting between them. CDR3 length: 15 residues. Germline CDR1 and CDR2: SGHAT and FQNNGV. The CDR3 DNA sequence: TGTGCCAGCAGCTTATCATCAGGAACCTACAATGAGCAGTTCTTC. Its translation: CASSLSSGTYNEQFF. Combining the CDR3 with reference TRBV11-2 and TRBJ2-1 gives the whole variable domain EAGVAQSPRYKIIEKRQSVAFWCNPISGHATLYWYQQILGQGPKLLIQFQNNGVVDDSQLPKDRFSAERLKGVDSTLKIQPAKLEDSAVYLCASSLSSGTYNEQFFGPGTRLTVL.

J is TRBJ2-7 and V is TRBV5-4; 10 nucleotides agree with TRBD2. The CDR3 runs 15 residues. CDR1 SGHNT and CDR2 YYREEE come from the germline V gene (reference sequence). The junction had 9 bases not matched to a gene; V was cut back by 3 bases and J by 6 bases. The CDR3: CASSSVAGGGGEQYF. The CDR3 DNA sequence: TGTGCCAGCAGCTCTGTAGCGGGGGGCGGGGGCGAGCAGTACTTC.

As DNA, the CDR3 is TGTGCCAGCAGTGAACGGGGATTCCGGGTCGAGCAGTACTTC. It encodes CASSERGFRVEQYF. The rearrangement joins TRBV2 to TRBJ2-7; TRBD2 might be the D (5 bases). The length of the CDR3 is 14 residues. V dropped 2 bases and J dropped 6 bases, with 14 bases sitting between them. Germline V lookup: CDR1 SNHLY, CDR2 FYNNEI. The full variable domain, rest sourced from reference TRBV2 and TRBJ2-7, is EPEVTQTPSHQVTQMGQEVILRCVPISNHLYFYWYRQILGQKVEFLVSFYNNEISEKSEIFDDQFSVERPDGSNFTLKIRSTKLEDSAMYFCASSERGFRVEQYFGPGTRLTVT.

The V and J genes are TRBV6-1 and TRBJ1-1; D is perhaps TRBD1 (5 bases). This CDR3 has 13 residues. Trimming removed 4 bases from V and 0 bases from J, with 6 bases in between. Germline CDR1 MNHNS, CDR2 SASEGT. CDR3 in amino acids: CASSATVNTEAFF. CDR3 bases: TGTGCCAGCAGTGCGACAGTGAACACTGAAGCTTTCTTT.

The chain combines TRBV30 with TRBJ1-1; the match to TRBD1 covers 9 bases. Germline CDR1 and CDR2: GTSNPN and SVGIG (reference sequence). J gave up 4 bases and V 4 bases, and 7 bases lay outside the gene matches. This CDR3 region has 14 residues. The CDR3: CAWITGGGFTEAFF. CDR3 bases: TGTGCCTGGATTACAGGGGGCGGTTTCACTGAAGCTTTCTTT.

The gene calls are TRBV30 and TRBJ2-3, with D perhaps matching TRBD2 (7 bases). CDR1 GTSNPN and CDR2 SVGIG come from the germline V gene (reference sequence). The CDR3 runs 16 residues. V lost 0 bases and J lost 7, with 20 bases in between. CDR3 sequence: CAWSVVVGGPEYTQYF. CDR3 DNA: TGTGCCTGGAGTGTAGTCGTGGGGGGGCCAGAGTATACGCAGTATTTT.

This chain links TRBV6-1 with TRBJ1-6; TRBD1 might be the D (5 bases). There are 15 residues in the CDR3. The germline CDR1 and CDR2 sequences are MNHNS and SASEGT. V shed 8 bases and J shed 8 bases, with 19 bases lying between them. CDR3 protein: CASAGRRGGDSPLHF. The CDR3 DNA reads TGTGCCAGCGCAGGACGGCGGGGGGGGGATTCACCCCTCCACTTT.

J is TRBJ1-1 and V is TRBV5-4; tentatively, D is TRBD1 (5 bases). Germline V gene lookup returns CDR1 SGHNT and CDR2 YYREEE (reference sequence). The V gene lost 3 bases and the J gene lost 5 bases, with 11 bases spanning the gap. CDR3 length: 13 amino acids. The CDR3 DNA reads TGTGCCAGCAGCTACGGGGGGGGGACTGAAGCTTTCTTT. This gives the protein CASSYGGGTEAFF. The full variable domain, rest sourced from reference TRBV5-4 and TRBJ1-1, is ETGVTQSPTHLIKTRGQQVTLRCSSQSGHNTVSWYQQALGQGPQFIFQYYREEENGRGNFPPRFSGLQFPNYSSELNVNALELDDSALYLCASSYGGGTEAFFGQGTRLTVV.

The V gene is TRBV28, the J gene TRBJ1-6, with 7 bases identical to TRBD1. Germline loops: CDR1 MDHEN, CDR2 SYDVKM. Trimming cost V 5 bases and J 7 bases; bases outside gene matches: 5. This CDR3 comprises 14 residues. The CDR3 bases are TGTGCCAGCAGTACGATACAGGGGAATTCACCCCTCCACTTT. Translating it yields CASSTIQGNSPLHF.

The J gene is TRBJ1-4, the V gene TRBV11-3; 9 bases are shared with TRBD1. This CDR3 spans 18 amino acids. CDR1 and CDR2 from the germline V gene are SGHNT and YENEEA. The V gene end was trimmed by 5 bases and the J gene end by 8 bases; junction bases not matched to a gene: 18. Here the CDR3 reads CASSLTRPTGTGREKLFF. In nucleotides, the CDR3 is TGTGCCAGCAGCCTAACTAGACCCACCGGGACAGGGAGGGAAAAACTGTTTTTT.

V and J are TRBV28 and TRBJ2-7; tentatively, D is TRBD2 (5 bases). This CDR3 has 15 amino acids. CDR1 is MDHEN, CDR2 SYDVKM, per germline. Trimming removed 5 bases at V and 2 bases at J, with 16 bases between. DNA of the CDR3: TGTGCCAGCAGTCCTCACACGGGAAACGCCTACGAGCAGTACTTC. This codes for CASSPHTGNAYEQYF.

With respect to this clone: The sample holds other DNA sequences that translate to the same CDR3. The chain employs TRBV5-1 and TRBJ2-2; 7 positions match TRBD1. Trimming cost V 5 bases and J 1 base; bases outside gene matches: 5. Germline assignment: CDR1 SGHRS and CDR2 YFSETQ. This CDR3 has 15 residues. DNA for the CDR3: TGCGCCAGCAGTCCCGACAGGGTGAACACCGGGGAGCTGTTTTTT. Residues: CASSPDRVNTGELFF.

The chain has TRBV9 and TRBJ1-1; D is ambiguous. The CDR3 loop spans 13 amino acids. The V and J ends lost 0 bases and 5 bases respectively, with 8 bases between them. The germline V gene encodes CDR1 SGDLS and CDR2 YYNGEE. The CDR3 DNA follows: TGTGCCAGCAGCGTAGGGTCAGGAACTGAAGCTTTCTTT. Protein sequence: CASSVGSGTEAFF.

The chain combines TRBV20-1 with TRBJ2-1; D is unclear. CDR1 is DFQATT, CDR2 SNEGSKA, per germline (reference sequence). The CDR3 totals 11 residues. V was trimmed by 1 base and J by 8 bases, leaving 6 bases between them. As DNA, the CDR3 is TGCAGTGCTAGAGGCCCGGATGAGCAGTTCTTC. Encoded protein: CSARGPDEQFF.

CDR3 DNA: TGTGCCAGCAGTTTAGCGGCCAAGACCTCTCAGCCCCAGCATTTT. Its translation: CASSLAAKTSQPQHF. The rearrangement joins TRBV6-1 to TRBJ1-5; D remains unclear. V was cut by 5 bases and J by 6 bases, with 17 bases left in between. The germline V gene has CDR1 MNHNS and CDR2 SASEGT. The CDR3 runs to 15 residues.

This sequence joins TRBV7-9 and TRBJ2-5, with a weak D call TRBD2 (6 bases). The germline CDR1 and CDR2 sequences are SEHNR and FQNEAQ (reference sequence). V shed 6 bases and J shed 1 base, with 12 bases lying between them. The CDR3 covers 14 residues. CDR3 DNA sequence: TGTGCCAGCAGAGCCGGGCGGGGCCAAGAGACCCAGTACTTC. Translation gives CASRAGRGQETQYF.

The V gene is TRBV10-3, the J gene TRBJ1-1; TRBD1 might be the D (6 bases). The ends were cut back, 4 bases at V and 1 base at J, with 16 bases in the middle. Germline values: CDR1 ENHRY, CDR2 SYGVKD. The CDR3 contains 16 residues. CDR3 region: CAISGRLQGKNTEAFF. In nucleotides, the CDR3 is TGTGCCATCAGTGGCAGGCTACAGGGAAAGAACACTGAAGCTTTCTTT.